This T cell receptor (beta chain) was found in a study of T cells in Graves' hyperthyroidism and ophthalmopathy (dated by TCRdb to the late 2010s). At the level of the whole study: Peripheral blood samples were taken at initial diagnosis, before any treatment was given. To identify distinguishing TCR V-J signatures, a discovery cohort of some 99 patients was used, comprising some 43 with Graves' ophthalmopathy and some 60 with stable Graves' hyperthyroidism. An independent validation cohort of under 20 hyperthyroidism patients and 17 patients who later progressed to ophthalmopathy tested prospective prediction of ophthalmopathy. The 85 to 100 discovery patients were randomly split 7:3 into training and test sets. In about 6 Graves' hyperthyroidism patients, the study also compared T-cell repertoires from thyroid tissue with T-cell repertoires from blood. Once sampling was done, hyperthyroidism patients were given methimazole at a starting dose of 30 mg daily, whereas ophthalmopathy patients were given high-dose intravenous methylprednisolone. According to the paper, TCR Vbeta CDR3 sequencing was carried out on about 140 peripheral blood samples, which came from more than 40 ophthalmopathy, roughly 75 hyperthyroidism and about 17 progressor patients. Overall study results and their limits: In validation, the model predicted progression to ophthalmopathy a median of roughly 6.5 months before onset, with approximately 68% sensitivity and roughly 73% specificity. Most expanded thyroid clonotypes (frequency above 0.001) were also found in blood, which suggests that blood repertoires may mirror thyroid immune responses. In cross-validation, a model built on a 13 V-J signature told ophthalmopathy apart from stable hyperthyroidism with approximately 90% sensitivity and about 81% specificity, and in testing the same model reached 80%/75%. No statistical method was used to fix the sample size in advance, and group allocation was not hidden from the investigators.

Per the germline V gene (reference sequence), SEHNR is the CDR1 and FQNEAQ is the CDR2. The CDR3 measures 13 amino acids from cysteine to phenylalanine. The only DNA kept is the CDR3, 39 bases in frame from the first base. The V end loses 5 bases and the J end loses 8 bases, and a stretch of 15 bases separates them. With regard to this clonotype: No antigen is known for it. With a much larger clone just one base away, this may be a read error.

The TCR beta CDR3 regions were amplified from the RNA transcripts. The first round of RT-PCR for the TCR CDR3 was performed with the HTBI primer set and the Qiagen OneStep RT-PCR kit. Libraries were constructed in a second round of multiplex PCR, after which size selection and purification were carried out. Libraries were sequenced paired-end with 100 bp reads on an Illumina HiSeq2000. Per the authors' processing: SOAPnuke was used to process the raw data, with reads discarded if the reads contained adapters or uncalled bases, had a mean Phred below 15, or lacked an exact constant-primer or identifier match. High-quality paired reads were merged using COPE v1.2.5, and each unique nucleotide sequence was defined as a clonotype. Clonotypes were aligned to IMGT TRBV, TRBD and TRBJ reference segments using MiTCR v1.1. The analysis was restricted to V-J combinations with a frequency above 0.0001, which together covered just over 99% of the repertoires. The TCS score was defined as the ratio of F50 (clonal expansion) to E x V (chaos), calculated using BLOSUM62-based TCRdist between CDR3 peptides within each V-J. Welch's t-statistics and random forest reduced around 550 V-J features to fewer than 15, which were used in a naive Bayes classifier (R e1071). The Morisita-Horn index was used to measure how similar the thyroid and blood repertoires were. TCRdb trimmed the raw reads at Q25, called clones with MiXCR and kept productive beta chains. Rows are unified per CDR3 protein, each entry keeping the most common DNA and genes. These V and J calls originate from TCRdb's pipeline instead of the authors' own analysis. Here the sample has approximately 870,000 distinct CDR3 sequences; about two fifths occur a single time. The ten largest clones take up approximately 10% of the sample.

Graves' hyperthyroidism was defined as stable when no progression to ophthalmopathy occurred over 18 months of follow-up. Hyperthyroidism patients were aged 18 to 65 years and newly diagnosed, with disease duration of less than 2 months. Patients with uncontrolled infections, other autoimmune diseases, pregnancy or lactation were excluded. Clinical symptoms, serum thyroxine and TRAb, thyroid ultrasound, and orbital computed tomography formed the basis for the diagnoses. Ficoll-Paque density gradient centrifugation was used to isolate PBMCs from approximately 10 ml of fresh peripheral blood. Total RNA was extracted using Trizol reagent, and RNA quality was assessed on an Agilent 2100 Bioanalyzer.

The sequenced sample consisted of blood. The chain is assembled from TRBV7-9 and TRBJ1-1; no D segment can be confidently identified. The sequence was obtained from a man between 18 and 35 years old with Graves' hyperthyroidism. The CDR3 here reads CASSPTLTEEAFF. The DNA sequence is TGTGCCAGCAGCCCCACTTTAACAGAGGAAGCTTTCTTT.